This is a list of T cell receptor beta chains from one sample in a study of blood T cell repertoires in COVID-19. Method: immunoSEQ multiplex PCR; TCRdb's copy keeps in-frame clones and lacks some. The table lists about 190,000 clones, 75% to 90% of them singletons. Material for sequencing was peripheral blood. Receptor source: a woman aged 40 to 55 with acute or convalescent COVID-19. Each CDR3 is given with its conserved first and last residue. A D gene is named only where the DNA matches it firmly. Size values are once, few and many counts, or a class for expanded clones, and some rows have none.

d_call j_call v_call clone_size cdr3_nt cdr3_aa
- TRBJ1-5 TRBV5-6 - TGTGCCAGCAGCTTCAGGGTCGGCAATCAGCCCCAGCATTTT CASSFRVGNQPQHF
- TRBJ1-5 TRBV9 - TGTGCCAGCAGCGTAGCTATTGGACTAATAGGGCAGCCCCAGCATTTT CASSVAIGLIGQPQHF
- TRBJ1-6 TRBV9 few TGTGCCAGCAGCGTAGGTTCACAGATCGATTCACCCCTCCACTTT CASSVGSQIDSPLHF
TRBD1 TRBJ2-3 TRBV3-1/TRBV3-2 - TGTGCCAGCAGCAATCAACCGGGACAGGGCACGTATTTT CASSNQPGQGTYF
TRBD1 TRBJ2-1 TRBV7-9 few TGTGCCAGCGGGGTTTTGATTACAGGGGGCAACAATGAGCAGTTCTTC CASGVLITGGNNEQFF
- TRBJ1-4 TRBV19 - TGTGCCAGTAGTATACCCACCGCGACAGGTCGGAATGAAAAACTGTTTTTT CASSIPTATGRNEKLFF
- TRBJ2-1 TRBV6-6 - TGTGCCAGCAGGCAGTTTAGGGGTAGAATCGATGAGCAGTTCTTC CASRQFRGRIDEQFF
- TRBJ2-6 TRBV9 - TGTGCCAGCAGCGTAGAAGGGGCTGGGGCCAACGTCCTGACTTTC CASSVEGAGANVLTF
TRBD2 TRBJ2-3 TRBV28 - TGTGCCAGCAGTTGGAAGCGGGGAAGTGCCGATACGCAGTATTTT CASSWKRGSADTQYF
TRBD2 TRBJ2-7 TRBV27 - TGTGCCAGCAGTTTATCTAGCGGGGGGGCCCGTTACGAGCAGTACTTC CASSLSSGGARYEQYF
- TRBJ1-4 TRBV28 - TGTGCCAGCAGTCCCCTGACAGGACTAGCAACTAATGAAAAACTGTTTTTT CASSPLTGLATNEKLFF
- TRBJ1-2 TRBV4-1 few TGCGCCAGCAGCCAAGTCTCTGGCTACACCTTC CASSQVSGYTF
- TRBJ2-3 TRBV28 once TGTGCCAGCAGTTTCGTCGCAGATACGCAGTATTTT CASSFVADTQYF
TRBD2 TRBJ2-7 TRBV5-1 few TGCGCCAGCAGCTTGACGGGGACTAGCGACTACGAGCAGTACTTC CASSLTGTSDYEQYF
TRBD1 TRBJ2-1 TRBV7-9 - TGTGCCAGCAGCTTACAGGGGGTTCGCAATGAGCAGTTCTTC CASSLQGVRNEQFF
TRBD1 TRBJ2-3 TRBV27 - TGTGCCAGCAGGGCTACAGGGGGTTTATCCATCACAGATACGCAGTATTTT CASRATGGLSITDTQYF
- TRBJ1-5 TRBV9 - TGTGCCAGCAGCGCGGACAGTTATAGCAATCAGCCCCAGCATTTT CASSADSYSNQPQHF
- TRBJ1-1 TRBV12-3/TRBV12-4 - TGTGCCAGCAGTTTAGAGGAGGGGCCGGCTTTCTTT CASSLEEGPAFF
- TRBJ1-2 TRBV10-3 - TGTGCCATCAGTGAACAGGGCTCTAACTATGGCTACACCTTC CAISEQGSNYGYTF
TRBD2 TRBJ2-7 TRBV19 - TGTGCCAGTAGTATGCCGGGAGGGCCCGACGAGCAGTACTTC CASSMPGGPDEQYF
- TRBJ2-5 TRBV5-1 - TGCGCCAGCAGAAGGGACATCATCCAAGAGACCCAGTACTTC CASRRDIIQETQYF
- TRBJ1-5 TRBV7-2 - TGTGCCAGCAGCTCCCTAGCCCCCAATCAGCCCCAGCATTTT CASSSLAPNQPQHF
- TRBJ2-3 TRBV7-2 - TGTGCCAGCAGCTTAGACGGGAGAGGAGATACGCAGTATTTT CASSLDGRGDTQYF
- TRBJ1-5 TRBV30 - TGTGCCTGGAGTTCAGATTTCTATCAGCCCCAGCATTTT CAWSSDFYQPQHF
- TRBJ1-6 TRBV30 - TGTGCCTGGAGTTCTTCGGGGGTTTCACCCCTCCACTTT CAWSSSGVSPLHF
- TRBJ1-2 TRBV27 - TGTGCCAGCAGGTTGGAGGGTGGCTATGGCTACACCTTC CASRLEGGYGYTF
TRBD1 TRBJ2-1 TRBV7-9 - TGTGCCAGCAGGGGGACAGCTTACAATGAGCAGTTCTTC CASRGTAYNEQFF
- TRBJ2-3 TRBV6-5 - TGTGCCAGCGGGAGACAGGACCTCGGAGATACGCAGTATTTT CASGRQDLGDTQYF
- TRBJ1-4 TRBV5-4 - TGTGCCAGCAGTACGGGGGGGCTAGGTGGAGAAAAACTGTTTTTT CASSTGGLGGEKLFF
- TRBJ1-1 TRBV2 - TGTGCCAGCAGTGAGGCCAGGAACACTGAAGCTTTCTTT CASSEARNTEAFF
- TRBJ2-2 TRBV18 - TGTGCCAGCTCACCAGACAGGAGAAACACCGGGGAGCTGTTTTTT CASSPDRRNTGELFF
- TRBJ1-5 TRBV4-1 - TGCGCCAGCAGCCAAGTGGGAGGGGTTCAGCCCCAGCATTTT CASSQVGGVQPQHF
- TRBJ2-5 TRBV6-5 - TGTGCCAGCAGTTATTTACTCCAGGGGGGTCAAGAGACCCAGTACTTC CASSYLLQGGQETQYF
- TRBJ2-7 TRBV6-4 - TGTGCCAGCAACATAACTAGCCGGATATCCTACGAGCAGTACTTC CASNITSRISYEQYF
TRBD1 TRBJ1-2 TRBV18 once TGTGCCAGCTCACAAGTCTACAGGGGGCAACGTGGCTACACCTTC CASSQVYRGQRGYTF
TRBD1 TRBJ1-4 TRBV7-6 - TGTGCCAGCAGCCCCGGGACAGGGGAGAATGAAAAACTGTTTTTT CASSPGTGENEKLFF
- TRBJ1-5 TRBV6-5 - TGTGCCAGCAGTTACTCCTATAGCAATCAGCCCCAGCATTTT CASSYSYSNQPQHF
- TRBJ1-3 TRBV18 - TGTGCCAGCTCACCACCTTCCCTCTCTGGAAACACCATATATTTT CASSPPSLSGNTIYF
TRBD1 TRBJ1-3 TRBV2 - TGTGCCAGCAATTATGACAGGGGCTCTGGAAACACCATATATTTT CASNYDRGSGNTIYF
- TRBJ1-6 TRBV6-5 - TGTGCCAGCAGCCTACGTCCCAGGAATAATTCACCCCTCCACTTT CASSLRPRNNSPLHF
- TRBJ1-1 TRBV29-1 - TGCAGCGTAGAGGCCATGAACACTGAAGCTTTCTTT CSVEAMNTEAFF
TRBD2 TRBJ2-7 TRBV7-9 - TGTGCCAGCAGCCTGACTAGCGGATCCTACGAGCAGTACTTC CASSLTSGSYEQYF
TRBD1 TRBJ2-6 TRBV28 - TGTGCCAGCAGCTCGACAGGGTCTGGGGCCAACGTCCTGACTTTC CASSSTGSGANVLTF
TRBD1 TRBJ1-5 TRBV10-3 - TGTGCCATCAGTGAGTCAGGGGGCGATCAGCCCCAGCATTTT CAISESGGDQPQHF
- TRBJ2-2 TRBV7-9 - TGTGCCAGCAGCTTAATGGACTTTATAACCGGGGAGCTGTTTTTT CASSLMDFITGELFF
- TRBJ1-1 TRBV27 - TGTGCCAGCAGTTTTGGGGGCAGGCCTGAAGCTTTCTTT CASSFGGRPEAFF
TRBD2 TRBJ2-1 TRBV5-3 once TGTGCCAGAAGCTTGGGGCAGCGGGAGGGCCCCTACAATGAGCAGTTCTTC CARSLGQREGPYNEQFF
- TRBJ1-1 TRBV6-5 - TGTGCCAGCAGTTACTCGTCCCGGGCTGAAGCTTTCTTT CASSYSSRAEAFF
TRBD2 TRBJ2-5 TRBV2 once TGTGCCAGCAGTTCCCTACTAGCGGGGGGCCAAGAGACCCAGTACTTC CASSSLLAGGQETQYF
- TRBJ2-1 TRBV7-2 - TGTGCCAGCAGCTTCCCACGAGGGAGTCTGTTCTTC CASSFPRGSLFF
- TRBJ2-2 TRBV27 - TGTGCCAGCAGTTTAGGTGTGAGTCGCCCGACCGGGGAGCTGTTTTTT CASSLGVSRPTGELFF
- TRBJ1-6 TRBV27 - TGTGCCAGCACCCGCTGGGGGGATTCACCCCTCCACTTT CASTRWGDSPLHF
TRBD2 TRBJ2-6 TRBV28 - TGTGCCAGCAGCTTCACCCGACTAGCGGGAGTCAGCTCTGGGGCCAACGTCCTGACTTTC CASSFTRLAGVSSGANVLTF
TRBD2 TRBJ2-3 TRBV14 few TGTGCCAGCAGCCTCCGGAGCGGGAGGGGAGTAGATACGCAGTATTTT CASSLRSGRGVDTQYF
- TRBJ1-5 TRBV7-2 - TGTGCCAGCAGCTTAGGTGTCCCCTATCAGCCCCAGCATTTT CASSLGVPYQPQHF
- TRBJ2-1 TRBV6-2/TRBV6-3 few TGTGCCAGCAGCCACCTGGGCAGTGAGCAGTTCTTC CASSHLGSEQFF
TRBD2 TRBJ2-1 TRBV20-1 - TGCAGTGCTAGTAGCGGGGGAGGGAATGAGCAGTTCTTC CSASSGGGNEQFF
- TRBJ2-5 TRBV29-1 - TGCAGCGTTGCAGGGGCATCGGAAGAGACCCAGTACTTC CSVAGASEETQYF
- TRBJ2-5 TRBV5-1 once TGCGCCAGCAGCTTGCTGGGGGGTTCAGAGACCCAGTACTTC CASSLLGGSETQYF